These 27 T cell receptor beta chains share one sample of origin, sequenced in a study of cytotoxic CD8 clonotypes in ibrutinib-treated CLL. Only in-frame clones appear in the TCRdb table, and some are missing; sequencing was by immunoSEQ multiplex PCR. This table has 90,000 to 150,000 clones, approximately 58% appearing once. This specimen was PBMCs, taken after 24 months of ibrutinib treatment. All receptors derive from a human donor with chronic lymphocytic leukemia.

The chain carries TRBV4-2 and TRBJ2-1; 9 bases agree with TRBD2. Germline CDR1 and CDR2: LGHNA and YNFKEQ. The ends lost 1 base at V and 5 bases at J; junction bases unmatched: 3. The CDR3 has 15 residues. The CDR3 DNA sequence: TGTGCCAGCAGCCAAGTAAGCGGGGGGAACAATGAGCAGTTCTTC. It encodes CASSQVSGGNNEQFF.

The V call is TRBV7-3, the J call TRBJ2-1; 10 bases match TRBD2. This CDR3 region has 15 residues. The germline gives CDR1 SGHTA, CDR2 FQGTGA. Trimming removed 4 bases from V and 9 bases from J; junction bases left unmatched: 9. CDR3 bases: TGTGCCAGCAGCTGGAGGGCTAGACTAGCGGGTGAGCAGTTCTTC. Translated, it gives CASSWRARLAGEQFF. The variable domain in full, with the rest retrieved from reference TRBV7-3 and TRBJ2-1, is GAGVSQTPSNKVTEKGKYVELRCDPISGHTALYWYRQSLGQGPEFLIYFQGTGAADDSGLPNDRFFAVRPEGSVSTLKIQRTERGDSAVYLCASSWRARLAGEQFFGPGTRLTVL.

This chain joins TRBV30 and TRBJ1-1; D is possibly TRBD1 (5 bases). Germline CDR1 is GTSNPN and CDR2 is SVGIG (reference sequence). CDR3 length: 11 amino acids. V shed 3 bases and J shed 9 bases, with 11 bases lying between them. CDR3 in amino acids: CAWRGGEQAFF. CDR3 DNA sequence: TGTGCCTGGAGGGGAGGGGAACAAGCTTTCTTT.

V is TRBV18 and J is TRBJ2-1, with D maybe TRBD2 (5 bases). Germline CDR1 KGHSH, CDR2 LQKENI. This CDR3 spans 16 amino acids. V lost 3 bases and J 7 bases, leaving 19 bases between the germline ends. The CDR3 sequence: CASSPDMSREGNEQFF. For the CDR3, the DNA is TGTGCCAGCTCACCGGATATGTCCCGGGAAGGGAATGAGCAGTTCTTC.

The rearrangement uses TRBV4-1 and TRBJ2-7; the D gene is possibly TRBD1 (6 bases). Between the trimmed V and J ends, which lost 0 bases and 2 bases, there was a span of 14 bases. The CDR3 spans 16 residues. Germline V gene sequence: CDR1 MGHRA, CDR2 YSYEKL. The CDR3 DNA reads TGCGCCAGCAGCCAAGAAGCGTTACAGGGAACCTACGAGCAGTACTTC. Translating it yields CASSQEALQGTYEQYF.

Concerning this clone: The germline gene is not matched at one end of the junction; a read error may be the cause. CDR3: CAISVGSPSDEQYF. The CDR3 DNA reads as TGTGCCATCAGTGTAGGCAGTCCCTCCGACGAGCAGTACTTC. The genes are TRBV10-3 and TRBJ2-7; no reliable D call. Germline V gene data show CDR1 as ENHRY and CDR2 as SYGVKD. CDR3 size: 14 residues.

The V call is TRBV7-2, the J call TRBJ2-7; a weak D match, TRBD1 (5 bases). Germline V gives CDR1 SGHTA, CDR2 FQGNSA. V lost 1 base, J lost 6 bases, and 13 bases lay in between. The CDR3 runs to 14 residues. Here the CDR3 reads CASSLVWRGAEQYF. CDR3 DNA: TGTGCCAGCAGCTTAGTTTGGCGTGGGGCCGAGCAGTACTTC.

The rearrangement links TRBV6-1 to TRBJ2-7; D gene ambiguous. Trimming pared 3 bases from V and 7 bases from J, leaving 16 bases between. This CDR3 is 14 amino acids long. The germline V gene encodes CDR1 MNHNS and CDR2 SASEGT. The CDR3 nucleotides read TGTGCCAGCAGTGAGCGGATAGGTCGGCAAGAGCAGTACTTC. Protein sequence: CASSERIGRQEQYF.

V gene TRBV6-5 combines with J gene TRBJ2-7; weak D call: TRBD1 (5 bases). The V gene's germline CDR1 is MNHEY and CDR2 SVGAGI. With 3 bases removed from V and 0 bases from J, the gap between germline ends came to 9 bases. The CDR3 has 14 residues. DNA for the CDR3: TGTGCCAGCAGTTATTCAGACAGCTCCTACGAGCAGTACTTC. Translating it yields CASSYSDSSYEQYF.

This clone was observed a handful of times. The CDR3 region is CASSPERRTGETQYF. DNA for the CDR3: TGTGCCAGCTCACCAGAGAGACGAACCGGGGAGACCCAGTACTTC. This chain connects TRBV18 to TRBJ2-5; D remains ambiguous. Deletions cut 2 bases from V and 5 bases from J, with 15 bases between. The germline V gene has CDR1 KGHSH and CDR2 LQKENI. The CDR3 extends over 15 amino acids.

The genes are TRBV4-2 and TRBJ1-3; no reliable D call. V lost 0 bases to trimming and J lost 3 bases, with 15 bases between them. This CDR3 is 17 amino acids long. Germline CDR1 reads LGHNA; CDR2 reads YNFKEQ. The CDR3 reads CASSQELTTLGGNTIYF. The CDR3 region has the DNA TGTGCCAGCAGCCAAGAGCTCACCACCTTAGGTGGAAACACCATATATTTT.

The V gene is TRBV19, the J gene TRBJ2-1; a weak D match, TRBD2 (6 bases). Germline V gene lookup returns CDR1 LNHDA and CDR2 SQIVND (reference sequence). CDR3 length: 13 residues. Trimming shortened V by 9 bases and J by 8 bases, and 17 bases separated the two germline ends. The CDR3 DNA follows: TGTGCCAGCGCGGCGGGGCTTAAATATGAGCAGTTCTTC. Translation: CASAAGLKYEQFF.

The chain couples TRBV19 to TRBJ1-2; D is unclear. The ends were cut back, 4 bases at V and 8 bases at J, with 5 bases in the middle. This CDR3 comprises 10 residues. The germline gives CDR1 LNHDA, CDR2 SQIVND (reference sequence). The CDR3 protein is CASSTLGYTF. The CDR3, as DNA: TGTGCCAGTAGTACCTTGGGCTACACCTTC.

This clone appeared a few times. V usage is TRBV7-2 and J usage is TRBJ1-1; 9 bases match TRBD1. The CDR3 spans 15 residues. The junction had 9 bases not matched to a gene; V was cut back by 5 bases and J by 5 bases. CDR1 is SGHTA and CDR2 is FQGNSA in the germline V gene. The CDR3 here is CASSPSGTGLTEAFF. CDR3 bases: TGTGCCAGCAGCCCCTCCGGGACAGGGTTAACTGAAGCTTTCTTT.

This clone was observed a single time. CDR3 sequence: CAWSPRVGVVEKLFF. The CDR3 nucleotides read TGTGCCTGGAGCCCCAGAGTGGGGGTGGTTGAAAAACTGTTTTTT. The V call is TRBV30, the J call TRBJ1-4, with D possibly matching TRBD1 (5 bases). In germline, CDR1 is GTSNPN, CDR2 SVGIG (reference sequence). The V end was cut by 3 bases, the J end by 7 bases, with 18 bases between. This CDR3 contains 15 residues.

The gene calls are TRBV18 and TRBJ1-4; D is possibly TRBD1 (5 bases). CDR3 length: 16 residues. The V gene lost 3 bases and the J gene lost 0 bases, with 11 bases spanning the gap. The germline V gene has CDR1 KGHSH and CDR2 LQKENI. The CDR3 nucleotides read TGTGCCAGCTCACCCCGACAGCAGACAACTAATGAAAAACTGTTTTTT. Its protein product is CASSPRQQTTNEKLFF.

V is TRBV9 and J is TRBJ2-7; 7 bases align to TRBD1. Trimming took 3 bases from V and 2 from J; bases not matched to a gene: 5. The germline gives CDR1 SGDLS, CDR2 YYNGEE. The CDR3 is 14 residues long. The CDR3 is CASSARQGPYEQYF. CDR3 in DNA: TGTGCCAGCAGCGCTAGACAGGGTCCCTACGAGCAGTACTTC.

The gene calls are TRBV13 and TRBJ2-1, with D possibly matching TRBD2 (7 bases). From germline, CDR1 is PRHDT and CDR2 FYEKMQ (reference sequence). The germline V and J ends were trimmed by 5 bases and 9 bases, with 20 bases remaining between them. The CDR3 consists of 15 residues. The CDR3 region is CASSQQKTGRGEQFF. CDR3 coding DNA: TGTGCCAGCAGCCAACAAAAAACAGGGAGGGGTGAGCAGTTCTTC.

This chain links TRBV6-1 with TRBJ1-6, with D hard to call. This CDR3 comprises 14 residues. Germline lookup yields CDR1 MNHNS and CDR2 SASEGT. V gave up 2 bases and J gave up 10 bases, with 12 bases separating them. CDR3 coding DNA: TGTGCCAGCAGTGAATTCGCGGGAGGGTCACCCCTCCACTTT. Amino acid sequence: CASSEFAGGSPLHF.

This clone has just a few counts. V is TRBV5-5 and J is TRBJ2-1; D gene ambiguous. The V gene's germline CDR1 is SGHKS and CDR2 YYEKEE (reference sequence). Between the trimmed V and J ends, which lost 5 bases and 7 bases, there was a span of 10 bases. CDR3 size: 12 residues. The CDR3 bases are TGTGCCAGCAGTCTGGAAGCTAATGAGCAGTTCTTC. It yields the protein CASSLEANEQFF.

The V call is TRBV19, the J call TRBJ2-6; 8 bases line up with TRBD1. CDR3 length: 20 amino acids. The germline V gene has CDR1 LNHDA and CDR2 SQIVND (reference sequence). Unmatched junction bases numbered 13, after V lost 3 bases and J lost 0 bases. CDR3 loop: CASSIGAGGVSTSGANVLTF. The CDR3 coding sequence is TGTGCCAGTAGTATCGGAGCAGGGGGCGTTAGCACCTCTGGGGCCAACGTCCTGACTTTC.

The chain recombines TRBV25-1 with TRBJ2-7; 7 nucleotides match TRBD1. The germline V gene encodes CDR1 MGHDK and CDR2 SYGVNS. The CDR3 covers 13 residues. Trimming cost V 4 bases and J 3 bases; bases outside gene matches: 3. The CDR3 loop reads CASSGGQYYEQYF. CDR3 sequence (DNA): TGTGCCAGCAGTGGGGGACAGTACTACGAGCAGTACTTC.

This clone was counted ten times or more. The chain joins TRBV7-2 to TRBJ1-6; 9 bases fit TRBD1. Losses at the gene ends were 0 bases for V and 9 bases for J; bases not matched to a gene: 6. The CDR3 loop spans 16 amino acids. Germline V gene lookup returns CDR1 SGHTA and CDR2 FQGNSA. The CDR3 protein is CASSLAGQGTGSPLHF. The CDR3 DNA follows: TGTGCCAGCAGCTTAGCCGGACAGGGGACTGGTTCACCCCTCCACTTT.

V usage is TRBV5-8 and J usage is TRBJ2-5, with D possibly being TRBD2 (6 bases). This CDR3 is 15 amino acids long. V shed 3 bases and J shed 2 bases, with 14 bases lying between them. The germline gives CDR1 SGHTS, CDR2 YDEGEE. The CDR3 DNA reads TGTGCCAGCAGCTCGGGACTTCCTAAACAAGAGACCCAGTACTTC. Its protein product is CASSSGLPKQETQYF.

This rearrangement joins TRBV5-4 to TRBJ2-7, with D perhaps matching TRBD2 (6 bases). Trimming stripped 10 bases from V and 2 bases from J, with 10 bases between. The CDR3 covers 11 residues. Germline CDR1 and CDR2: SGHNT and YYREEE (reference sequence). Here the CDR3 reads CAFAGPYEQYF. The DNA for the CDR3 is TGTGCCTTCGCGGGGCCCTACGAGCAGTACTTC.

This clone was counted only a few times. The gene calls are TRBV18 and TRBJ2-5; TRBD1 matches at 7 bases. V lost 2 bases to trimming and J lost 7 bases; unmatched junction nucleotides: 16. The CDR3 totals 17 residues. Germline loops: CDR1 KGHSH, CDR2 LQKENI. DNA for the CDR3: TGTGCCAGCTCACCAACTGGAACAGGGGACGCACTCGGGACCCAGTACTTC. It specifies CASSPTGTGDALGTQYF.

This chain's CDR3 is CASSYDFWSGELFF. For the CDR3, the DNA is TGTGCCAGCAGTTACGATTTTTGGTCCGGGGAGCTGTTTTTT. The chain has TRBV6-5 and TRBJ2-2, with D unresolved. The CDR3 spans 14 residues. The V and J ends lost 2 bases and 6 bases respectively, with 10 bases between them. Germline lookup yields CDR1 MNHEY and CDR2 SVGAGI.